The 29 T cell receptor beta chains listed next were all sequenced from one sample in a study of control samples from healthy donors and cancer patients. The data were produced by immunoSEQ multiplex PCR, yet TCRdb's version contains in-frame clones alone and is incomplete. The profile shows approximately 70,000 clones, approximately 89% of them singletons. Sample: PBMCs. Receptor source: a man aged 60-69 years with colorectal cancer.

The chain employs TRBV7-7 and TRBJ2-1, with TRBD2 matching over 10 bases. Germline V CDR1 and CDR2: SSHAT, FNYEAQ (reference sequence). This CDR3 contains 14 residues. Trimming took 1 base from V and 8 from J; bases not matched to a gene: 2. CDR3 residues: CASSLGLAGDEQFF. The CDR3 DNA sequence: TGTGCCAGCAGCTTAGGTCTAGCGGGGGATGAGCAGTTCTTC.

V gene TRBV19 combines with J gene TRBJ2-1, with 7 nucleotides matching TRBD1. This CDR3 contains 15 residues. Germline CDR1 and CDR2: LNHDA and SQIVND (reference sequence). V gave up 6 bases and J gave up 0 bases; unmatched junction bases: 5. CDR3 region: CASSSTGSSYNEQFF. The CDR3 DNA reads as TGTGCCAGTAGCTCGACAGGGAGCTCCTACAATGAGCAGTTCTTC. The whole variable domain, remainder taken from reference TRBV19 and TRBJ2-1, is DGGITQSPKYLFRKEGQNVTLSCEQNLNHDAMYWYRQDPGQGLRLIYYSQIVNDFQKGDIAEGYSVSREKKESFPLTVTSAQKNPTAFYLCASSSTGSSYNEQFFGPGTRLTVL.

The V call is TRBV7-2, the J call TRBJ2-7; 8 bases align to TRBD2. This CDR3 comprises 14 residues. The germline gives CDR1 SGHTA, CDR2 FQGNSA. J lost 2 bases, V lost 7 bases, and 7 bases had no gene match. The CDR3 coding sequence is TGTGCCAGCACCCGCGGGGGGTTCACCTACGAGCAGTACTTC. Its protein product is CASTRGGFTYEQYF.

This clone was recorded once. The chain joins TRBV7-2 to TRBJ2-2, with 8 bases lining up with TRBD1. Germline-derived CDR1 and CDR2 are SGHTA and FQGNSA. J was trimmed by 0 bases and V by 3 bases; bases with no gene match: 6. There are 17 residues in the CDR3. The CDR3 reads CASSLASQGANTGELFF. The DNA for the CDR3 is TGTGCCAGCAGCTTGGCGTCACAGGGGGCGAACACCGGGGAGCTGTTTTTT.

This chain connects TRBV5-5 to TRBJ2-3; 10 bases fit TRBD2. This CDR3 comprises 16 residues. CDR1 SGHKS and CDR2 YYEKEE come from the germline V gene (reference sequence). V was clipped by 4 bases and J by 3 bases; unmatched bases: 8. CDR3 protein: CASSPISGGSTDTQYF. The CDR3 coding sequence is TGTGCCAGCAGCCCAATTAGCGGGGGGTCTACAGATACGCAGTATTTT.

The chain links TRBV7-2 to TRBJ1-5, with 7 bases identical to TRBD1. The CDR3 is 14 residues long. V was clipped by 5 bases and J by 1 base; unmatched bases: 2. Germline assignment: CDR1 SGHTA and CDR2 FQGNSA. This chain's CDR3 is CASSQGGSNQPQHF. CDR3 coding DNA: TGTGCCAGCAGCCAGGGGGGGAGCAATCAGCCCCAGCATTTT.

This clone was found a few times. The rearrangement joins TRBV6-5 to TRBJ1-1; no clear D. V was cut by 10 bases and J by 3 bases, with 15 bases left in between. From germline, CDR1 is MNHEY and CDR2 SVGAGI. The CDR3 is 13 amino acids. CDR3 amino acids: CATRRMRYTEAFF. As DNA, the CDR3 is TGTGCCACAAGGCGGATGAGGTACACTGAAGCTTTCTTT.

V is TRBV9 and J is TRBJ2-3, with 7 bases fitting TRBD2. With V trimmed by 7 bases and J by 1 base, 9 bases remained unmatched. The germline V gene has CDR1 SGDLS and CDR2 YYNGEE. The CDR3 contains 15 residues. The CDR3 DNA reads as TGTGCCAGCGGCCCAGCGGGGCCTCGCACAGATACGCAGTATTTT. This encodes CASGPAGPRTDTQYF.

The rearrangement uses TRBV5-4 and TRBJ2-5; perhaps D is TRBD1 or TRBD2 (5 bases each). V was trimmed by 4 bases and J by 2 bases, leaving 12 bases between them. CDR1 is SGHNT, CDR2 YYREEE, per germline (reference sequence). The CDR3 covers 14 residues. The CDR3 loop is CASSQGPGQETQYF. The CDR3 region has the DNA TGTGCCAGCAGCCAGGGACCTGGACAAGAGACCCAGTACTTC.

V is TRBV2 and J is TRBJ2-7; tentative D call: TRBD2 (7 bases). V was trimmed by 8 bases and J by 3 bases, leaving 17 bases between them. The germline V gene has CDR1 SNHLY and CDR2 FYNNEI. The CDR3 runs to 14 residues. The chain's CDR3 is CASHTRGASYEQYF. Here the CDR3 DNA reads TGTGCCAGCCATACTCGGGGGGCAAGCTACGAGCAGTACTTC.

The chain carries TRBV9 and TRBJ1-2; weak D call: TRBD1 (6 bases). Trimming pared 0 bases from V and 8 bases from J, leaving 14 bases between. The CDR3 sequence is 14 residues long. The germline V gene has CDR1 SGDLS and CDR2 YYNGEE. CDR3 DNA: TGTGCCAGCAGCGTAGCCGGGACACCCTCCGGCTACACCTTC. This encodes CASSVAGTPSGYTF.

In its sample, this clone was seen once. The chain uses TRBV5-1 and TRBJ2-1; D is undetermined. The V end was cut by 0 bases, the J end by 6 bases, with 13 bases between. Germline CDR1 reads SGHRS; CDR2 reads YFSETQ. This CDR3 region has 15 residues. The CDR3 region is CASSLAHGDINEQFF. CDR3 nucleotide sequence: TGCGCCAGCAGCTTGGCTCATGGGGATATCAATGAGCAGTTCTTC.

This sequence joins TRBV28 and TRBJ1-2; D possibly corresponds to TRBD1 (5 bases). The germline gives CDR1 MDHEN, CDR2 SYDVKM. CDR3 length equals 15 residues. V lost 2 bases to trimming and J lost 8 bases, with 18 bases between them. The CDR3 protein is CASSLDQGPGGGYTF. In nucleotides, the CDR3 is TGTGCCAGCAGTTTAGATCAGGGCCCGGGTGGCGGCTACACCTTC.

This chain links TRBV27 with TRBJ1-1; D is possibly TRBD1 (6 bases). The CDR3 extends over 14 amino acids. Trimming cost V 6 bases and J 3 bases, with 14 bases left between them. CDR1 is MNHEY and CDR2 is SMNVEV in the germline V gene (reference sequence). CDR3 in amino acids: CASSLPGQYTEAFF. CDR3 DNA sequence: TGTGCCAGCAGCCTTCCGGGACAATACACTGAAGCTTTCTTT.

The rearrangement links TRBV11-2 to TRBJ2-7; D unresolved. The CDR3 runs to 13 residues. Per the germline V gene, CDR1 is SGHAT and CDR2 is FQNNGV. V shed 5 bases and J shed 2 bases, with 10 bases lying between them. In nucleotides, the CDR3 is TGTGCCAGCAGCCCTGGACCCGCCTACGAGCAGTACTTC. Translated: CASSPGPAYEQYF.

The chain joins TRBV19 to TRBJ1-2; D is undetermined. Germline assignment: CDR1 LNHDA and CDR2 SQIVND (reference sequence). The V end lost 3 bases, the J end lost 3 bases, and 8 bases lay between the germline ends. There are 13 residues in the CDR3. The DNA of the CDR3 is TGTGCCAGTAGTATTTCCAGATACTATGGCTACACCTTC. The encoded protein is CASSISRYYGYTF. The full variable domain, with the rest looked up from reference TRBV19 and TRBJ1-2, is DGGITQSPKYLFRKEGQNVTLSCEQNLNHDAMYWYRQDPGQGLRLIYYSQIVNDFQKGDIAEGYSVSREKKESFPLTVTSAQKNPTAFYLCASSISRYYGYTFGSGTRLTVV.

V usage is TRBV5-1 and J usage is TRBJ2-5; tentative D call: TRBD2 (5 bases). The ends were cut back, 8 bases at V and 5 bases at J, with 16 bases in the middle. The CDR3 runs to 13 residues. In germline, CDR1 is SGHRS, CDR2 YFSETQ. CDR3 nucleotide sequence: TGCGCCAGTTCCACTAGGCCCCAGGAGACCCAGTACTTC. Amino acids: CASSTRPQETQYF.

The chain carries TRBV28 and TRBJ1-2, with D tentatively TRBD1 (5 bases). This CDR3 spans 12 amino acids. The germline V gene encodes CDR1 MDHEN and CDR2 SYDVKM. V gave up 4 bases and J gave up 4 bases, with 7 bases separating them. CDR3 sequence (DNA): TGTGCCAGCAGTTGGGACGGCTATGGCTACACCTTC. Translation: CASSWDGYGYTF.

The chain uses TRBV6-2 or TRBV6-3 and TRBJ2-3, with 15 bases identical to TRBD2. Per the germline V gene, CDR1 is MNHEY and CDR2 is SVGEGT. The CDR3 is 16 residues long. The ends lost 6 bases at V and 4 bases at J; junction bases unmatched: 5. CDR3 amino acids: CASSRTSGGEADTQYF. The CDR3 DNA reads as TGTGCCAGCAGCCGGACTAGCGGGGGGGAAGCAGATACGCAGTATTTT.

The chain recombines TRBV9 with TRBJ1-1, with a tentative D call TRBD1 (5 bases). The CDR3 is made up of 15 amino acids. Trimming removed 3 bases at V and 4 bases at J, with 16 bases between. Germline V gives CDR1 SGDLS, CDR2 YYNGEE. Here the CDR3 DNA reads TGTGCCAGCAGCGCGGTCCAGGGCTTGGCCACTGAAGCTTTCTTT. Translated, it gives CASSAVQGLATEAFF.

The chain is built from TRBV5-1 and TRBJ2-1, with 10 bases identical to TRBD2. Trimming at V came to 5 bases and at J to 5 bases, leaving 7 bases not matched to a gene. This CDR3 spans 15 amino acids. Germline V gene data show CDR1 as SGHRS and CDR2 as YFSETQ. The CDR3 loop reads CASRFWTSGNNEQFF. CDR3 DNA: TGCGCCAGCAGGTTCTGGACTAGCGGTAACAATGAGCAGTTCTTC.

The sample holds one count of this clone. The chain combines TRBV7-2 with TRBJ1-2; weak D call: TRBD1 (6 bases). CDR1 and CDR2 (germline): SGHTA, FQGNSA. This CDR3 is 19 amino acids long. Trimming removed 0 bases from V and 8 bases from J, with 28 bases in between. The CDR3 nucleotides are TGTGCCAGCAGCTTAGCTTTAGGGACGGCAGGGGCGTTCGGTGGAGGCTACACCTTC. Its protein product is CASSLALGTAGAFGGGYTF.

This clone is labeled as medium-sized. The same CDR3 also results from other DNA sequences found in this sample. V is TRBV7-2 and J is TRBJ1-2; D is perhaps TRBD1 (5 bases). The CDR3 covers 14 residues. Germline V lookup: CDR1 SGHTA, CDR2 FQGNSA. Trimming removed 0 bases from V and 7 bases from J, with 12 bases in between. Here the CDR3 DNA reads TGTGCCAGCAGCTTAGCGCAGGGCGGGGGTGGCTACACCTTC. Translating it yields CASSLAQGGGGYTF.

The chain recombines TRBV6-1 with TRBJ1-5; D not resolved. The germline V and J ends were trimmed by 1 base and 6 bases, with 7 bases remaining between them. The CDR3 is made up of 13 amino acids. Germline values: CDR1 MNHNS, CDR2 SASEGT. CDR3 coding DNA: TGTGCCAGCAGTGAAGGGCTGCTTCAGCCCCAGCATTTT. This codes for CASSEGLLQPQHF.

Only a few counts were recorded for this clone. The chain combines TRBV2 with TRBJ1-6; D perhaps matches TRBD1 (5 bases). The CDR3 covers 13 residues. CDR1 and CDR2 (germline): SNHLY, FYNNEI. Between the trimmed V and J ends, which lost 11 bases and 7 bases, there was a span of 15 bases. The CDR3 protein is CAGGEGRNSPLHF. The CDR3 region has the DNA TGTGCCGGCGGAGAGGGGCGGAATTCACCCCTCCACTTT.

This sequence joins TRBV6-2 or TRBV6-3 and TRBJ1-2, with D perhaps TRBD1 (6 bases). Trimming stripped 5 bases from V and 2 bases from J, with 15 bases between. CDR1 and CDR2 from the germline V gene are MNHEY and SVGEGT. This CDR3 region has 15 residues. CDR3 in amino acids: CASSPLHRANYGYTF. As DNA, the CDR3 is TGTGCCAGCAGTCCCCTCCACAGGGCGAACTATGGCTACACCTTC.

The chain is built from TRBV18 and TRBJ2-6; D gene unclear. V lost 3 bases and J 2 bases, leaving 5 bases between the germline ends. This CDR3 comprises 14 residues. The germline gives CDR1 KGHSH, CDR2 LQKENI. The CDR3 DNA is TGTGCCAGCTCACCCGGAACTGGGGCCAACGTCCTGACTTTC. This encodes CASSPGTGANVLTF.

Written as DNA, the CDR3 is TGTGCCACCAGCAGACCGGGACTAGCGTTGTACAATGAGCAGTTCTTC. Translating it yields CATSRPGLALYNEQFF. This rearrangement joins TRBV15 to TRBJ2-1; 10 nucleotides line up with TRBD2. Germline V lookup: CDR1 LNHNV, CDR2 YYDKDF (reference sequence). CDR3 length equals 16 residues. V shed 2 bases, J shed 4 bases, and the junction held 5 bases outside the gene matches.

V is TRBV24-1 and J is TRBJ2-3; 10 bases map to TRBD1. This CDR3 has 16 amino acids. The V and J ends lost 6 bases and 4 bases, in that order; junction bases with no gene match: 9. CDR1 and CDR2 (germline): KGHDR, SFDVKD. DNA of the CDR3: TGTGCCACCAGTCAGGACAGGGGGTCATGGGCAGATACGCAGTATTTT. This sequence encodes CATSQDRGSWADTQYF.